This T cell receptor (beta chain) is drawn from a study of blood T cell repertoires in COVID-19. Study-level information: COVID-19 samples, acute and convalescent, were from the United States, Italy and Spain. In each case, the material was cDNA or gDNA derived from T cells, B-cell-depleted T cells, or PBMCs.

Repertoires were generated with immunoSEQ multiplex PCR, while TCRdb's copy carries only in-frame clones and drops some. This sample yields hundreds of thousands of clones, of which 80% to 90% are seen a single time; 0.95% to 1.1% belongs to the top ten. The germline V gene encodes CDR1 MNHNS and CDR2 SASEGT. The CDR3 is made up of 14 amino acids. V dropped 1 base and J dropped 5; count of bases not matched to a gene: 3. Enrollees, about 18 to 90 years old, lived in approximately 24 US areas. Membership in each cohort depended on participant-reported clinical history. This receptor was obtained from a man aged 18 to 29 who had recovered from COVID-19. This chain uses TRBV6-1 with TRBJ2-5; 8 bases agree with TRBD1. The material sequenced was PBMCs or T cells enriched from blood (not recorded which). CDR3: CASSEGTGWETQYF. CDR3 in DNA: TGTGCCAGCAGTGAAGGGACAGGGTGGGAGACCCAGTACTTC.